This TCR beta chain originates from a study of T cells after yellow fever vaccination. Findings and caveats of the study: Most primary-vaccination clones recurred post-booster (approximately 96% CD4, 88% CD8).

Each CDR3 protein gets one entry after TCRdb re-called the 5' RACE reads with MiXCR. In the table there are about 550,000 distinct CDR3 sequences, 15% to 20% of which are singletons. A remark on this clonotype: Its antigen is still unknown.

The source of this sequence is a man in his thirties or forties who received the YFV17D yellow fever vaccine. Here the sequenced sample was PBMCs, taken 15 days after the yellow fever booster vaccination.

The CDR3, as DNA: TGTGCCACCAGCAGGGGGTGGGTAGCGGGAGTCACAGATACGCAGTATTTT. It is translated as CATSRGWVAGVTDTQYF. The chain couples TRBV15 to TRBJ2-3, with TRBD2 matching over 9 bases. CDR1 and CDR2 (germline): LNHNV, YYDKDF (reference sequence). The CDR3 has 17 amino acids. V shed 3 bases and J 2 bases; nucleotides not matched to a gene: 9.